This T cell receptor beta chain was captured in a study of graft-versus-host responses after intestinal transplantation. Study overall: Transplantation in recipients was multivisceral, liver-intestinal, or isolated intestinal. Anti-thymocyte globulin served as induction for all recipients, who then took tacrolimus and steroids for about 3 years.

This CDR3 spans 14 amino acids. The ends lost 5 bases at V and 4 bases at J; junction bases unmatched: 4. The germline V gene has CDR1 SGHVS and CDR2 FNYEAQ. To note about this clone: Its antigen is currently unknown.

General study results and limits: In patients with graft-donor T cell macrochimerism, allograft graft-versus-host to host-versus-graft clonal ratios were high.

Repertoires were generated with immunoSEQ multiplex PCR, while TCRdb's copy carries only in-frame clones and drops some. Of 80,000 to 100,000 clones in the sample, about 88% were seen once. The TCR comes from a human donor who received an intestinal transplant. The sequences come from unstimulated CD4+ T cells sorted from spleen or lymph node cells, collected before intestinal transplant. V is TRBV7-6 and J is TRBJ2-1; 8 nucleotides align to TRBD1. CDR3 nucleotide sequence: TGTGCCAGCAGCCGCCGGACAGGGTACAATGAGCAGTTCTTC. The encoded protein is CASSRRTGYNEQFF.